These 15 T cell receptor beta chains came from one sample sequenced in a study of blood T cells in healthy people across ages. A J-beta primer mix and a sample-barcoded 5' primer were used in a second PCR of roughly 6 to 11 cycles. TCRdb re-called the 5' RACE reads with MiXCR, one entry per CDR3 protein. The table shows approximately 760,000 distinct CDR3 sequences, with around a quarter occurring only once. These data were likewise used in another study, on T cells of mothers and their children.

The sample taken for sequencing was blood. Receptors originate from a boy aged 5-17 years in good health.

The J gene is TRBJ2-5, the V gene TRBV9, with D possibly being TRBD1 (5 bases). The CDR3 covers 15 residues. Trimming pared 0 bases from V and 4 bases from J, leaving 13 bases between. The germline gives CDR1 SGDLS, CDR2 YYNGEE. DNA for the CDR3: TGTGCCAGCAGCGTAGGAGCAGGGAAGGGAGAGACCCAGTACTTC. Its translation: CASSVGAGKGETQYF.

CDR3 region: CSARPQGGFYEQYF. The CDR3 DNA follows: TGCAGTGCTAGACCCCAGGGGGGCTTCTACGAGCAGTACTTC. The gene calls are TRBV20-1 and TRBJ2-5, with D perhaps TRBD1 (7 bases). The J call may be in error: the DNA end matches TRBJ2-7 better. This CDR3 contains 14 residues. CDR1 and CDR2 (germline): DFQATT, SNEGSKA (reference sequence).

This clonotype was detected only a few times. The V and J genes are TRBV15 and TRBJ2-5; no clear D. There are 13 residues in the CDR3. Per the germline V gene, CDR1 is LNHNV and CDR2 is YYDKDF (reference sequence). Trimming took off 2 bases at V and 5 bases at J, with 9 bases between the two ends. CDR3 sequence: CATSRRQVETQYF. CDR3 nucleotides: TGTGCCACCAGCAGACGACAAGTCGAGACCCAGTACTTC.

The chain joins TRBV10-3 to TRBJ2-3; no clear D gene. V was shortened by 0 bases and J by 4 bases, with 11 bases between the two germline ends. Per the germline V gene, CDR1 is ENHRY and CDR2 is SYGVKD. The CDR3 is 15 amino acids. CDR3 loop: CAISESKGSADTQYF. CDR3 sequence (DNA): TGTGCCATCAGTGAGTCGAAGGGATCAGCAGATACGCAGTATTTT.

About this clonotype: The junction differs from germline at one of its ends, possibly a read error. The V call is TRBV5-1, the J call TRBJ2-5, with TRBD1 as a possible D gene (5 bases). The CDR3 is made up of 13 amino acids. Germline loops: CDR1 SGHRS, CDR2 YFSETQ. CDR3 amino acids: CASRFGQNARADF. DNA of the CDR3: TGCGCCAGCAGATTCGGACAAAACGCGAGAGCAGACTTC.

The chain has TRBV28 and TRBJ1-1; tentative D call: TRBD1 (5 bases). The germline V gene has CDR1 MDHEN and CDR2 SYDVKM. The CDR3 runs to 11 residues. V was pared by 10 bases and J by 11 bases, with 17 bases between. The CDR3 spells CATLDTGYAFF. CDR3 in DNA: TGTGCCACGCTAGATACAGGTTACGCTTTCTTT.

The J gene is TRBJ1-1, the V gene TRBV6-5; TRBD1 is a possible D gene (6 bases). Germline CDR1 reads MNHEY; CDR2 reads SVGAGI. This CDR3 spans 14 amino acids. V lost 0 bases and J lost 3, with 8 bases in between. This chain's CDR3 is CASSYSGAYTEAFF. The CDR3, as DNA: TGTGCCAGCAGTTACTCGGGGGCGTACACTGAAGCTTTCTTT.

This clonotype came up many times. The rearrangement links TRBV7-2 to TRBJ2-7; no reliable D call. The CDR3 extends over 13 amino acids. Trimming took off 5 bases at V and 0 bases at J, with 8 bases between the two ends. CDR1 and CDR2 from the germline V gene are SGHTA and FQGNSA. CDR3 residues: CASSPQSSYEQYF. The CDR3 nucleotides are TGTGCCAGCAGCCCCCAAAGCTCCTACGAGCAGTACTTC. The variable domain in full, with the rest retrieved from reference TRBV7-2 and TRBJ2-7, is GAGVSQSPSNKVTEKGKDVELRCDPISGHTALYWYRQSLGQGLEFLIYFQGNSAPDKSGLPSDRFSAERTGGSVSTLTIQRTQQEDSAVYLCASSPQSSYEQYFGPGTRLTVT.

This chain uses TRBV28 with TRBJ2-4, with D hard to call. The CDR3 is made up of 15 amino acids. CDR1 is MDHEN and CDR2 is SYDVKM in the germline V gene. The ends were cut back, 4 bases at V and 3 bases at J, with 13 bases in the middle. The chain's CDR3 is CASSYDPWGKNIQYF. The CDR3 DNA reads as TGTGCCAGCAGTTACGACCCGTGGGGCAAAAACATTCAGTACTTC.

The chain recombines TRBV7-9 with TRBJ2-3; D is undetermined. Germline loops: CDR1 SEHNR, CDR2 FQNEAQ (reference sequence). V lost 7 bases and J 0 bases, leaving 8 bases between the germline ends. The CDR3 runs to 13 residues. In DNA, the CDR3 is TGTGCCAGCATCGCATCTAGCACAGATACGCAGTATTTT. Encoded protein: CASIASSTDTQYF.

The genes are TRBV29-1 and TRBJ2-5, with D unclear. The V gene's germline CDR1 is SQVTM and CDR2 ANQGSEA. Deletions cut 3 bases from V and 5 bases from J, with 13 bases between. This CDR3 contains 13 residues. CDR3 amino acids: CSVDPAEDETQYF. CDR3 coding DNA: TGCAGCGTTGACCCCGCCGAGGACGAGACCCAGTACTTC.

The chain links TRBV18 to TRBJ2-7; D gene uncertain. Germline lookup yields CDR1 KGHSH and CDR2 LQKENI. The CDR3 is 13 amino acids. V lost 6 bases and J lost 0, with 9 bases in between. The CDR3 is CASSGSLSYEQYF. CDR3 coding DNA: TGTGCCAGCTCCGGGTCCCTCTCCTACGAGCAGTACTTC.

V is TRBV7-9 and J is TRBJ2-5; no clear D gene. There are 13 residues in the CDR3. From germline, CDR1 is SEHNR and CDR2 FQNEAQ (reference sequence). Trimming left V 4 bases short and J 5 bases short, with 11 bases between. As DNA, the CDR3 is TGTGCCAGCAGCTCCAGAGAGAAGGAGACCCAGTACTTC. Translation gives CASSSREKETQYF.

This clonotype has only a few counts. J is TRBJ2-1 and V is TRBV12-3 or TRBV12-4, with D possibly TRBD2 on 6 matching bases. This CDR3 is 15 amino acids long. Between the trimmed V and J ends, which lost 6 bases and 7 bases, there was a span of 19 bases. The CDR3 nucleotides are TGTGCCAGCAGCACCGAGACTAGTTCGGGTAATGAGCAGTTCTTC. Translation gives CASSTETSSGNEQFF.

The DNA for the CDR3 is TGCAGCGTTGAAGTTCTCGGGGACGAGCAGTACTTC. Its protein product is CSVEVLGDEQYF. The rearrangement joins TRBV29-1 to TRBJ2-7; possibly TRBD2 for D (5 bases). Germline lookup yields CDR1 SQVTM and CDR2 ANQGSEA. CDR3 length: 12 amino acids. Trimming shortened V by 1 base and J by 5 bases, and 9 bases separated the two germline ends.